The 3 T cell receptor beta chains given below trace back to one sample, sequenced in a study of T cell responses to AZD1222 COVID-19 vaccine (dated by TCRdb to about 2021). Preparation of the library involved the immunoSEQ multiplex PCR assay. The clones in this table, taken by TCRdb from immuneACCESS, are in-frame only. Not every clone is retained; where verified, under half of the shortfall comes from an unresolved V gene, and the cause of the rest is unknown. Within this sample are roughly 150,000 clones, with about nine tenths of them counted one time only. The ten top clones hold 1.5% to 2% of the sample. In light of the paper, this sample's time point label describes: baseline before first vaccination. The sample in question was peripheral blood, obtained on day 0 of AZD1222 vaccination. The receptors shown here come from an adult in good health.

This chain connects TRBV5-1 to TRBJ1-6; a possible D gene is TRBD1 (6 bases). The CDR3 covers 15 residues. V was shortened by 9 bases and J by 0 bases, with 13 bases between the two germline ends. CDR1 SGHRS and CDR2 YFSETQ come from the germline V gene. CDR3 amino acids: CATLDRSSYNSPLHF. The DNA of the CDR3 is TGCGCCACGCTTGACAGGAGCTCCTATAATTCACCCCTCCACTTT.

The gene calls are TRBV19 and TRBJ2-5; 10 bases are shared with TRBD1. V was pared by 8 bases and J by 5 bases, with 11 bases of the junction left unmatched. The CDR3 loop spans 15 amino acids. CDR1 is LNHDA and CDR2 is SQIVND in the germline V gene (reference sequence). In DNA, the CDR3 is TGTGCCAGTGAACCGGGACAGGGGATCGGGGAGACCCAGTACTTC. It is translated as CASEPGQGIGETQYF.

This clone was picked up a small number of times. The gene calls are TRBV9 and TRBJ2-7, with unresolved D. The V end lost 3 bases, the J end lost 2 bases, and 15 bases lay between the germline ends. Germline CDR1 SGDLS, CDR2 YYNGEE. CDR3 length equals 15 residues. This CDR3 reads CASSATVSATYEQYF. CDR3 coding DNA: TGTGCCAGCAGCGCGACCGTTTCCGCGACCTACGAGCAGTACTTC.